Presented here are 10 T cell receptor beta chains from one specimen sequenced in a study of blood T cells in healthy people across ages. Through a sample-barcoded 5' primer and a J-beta primer mix, a second PCR was run for roughly 6 to 11 cycles. TCRdb used MiXCR to reprocess the 5' RACE reads, holding one entry per CDR3 protein. Of around 1.5 million distinct CDR3 sequences listed, approximately 59% are singletons. The sample taken for sequencing was blood. The receptors originated from a man aged 18 to 30 in good health.

With regard to this clonotype: Sequence at one end of the junction differs from germline and may be a read error. CDR3 bases: TGTGCCAGTAGTTGGACGGAGTCCTCTAACTATGGCCACACCTTC. It is translated as CASSWTESSNYGHTF. The V call is TRBV28, the J call TRBJ1-2; D unresolved. CDR3 size: 15 residues. CDR1 is MDHEN, CDR2 SYDVKM, per germline.

V gene TRBV20-1 combines with J gene TRBJ1-2, with D possibly being TRBD1 (6 bases). The CDR3 contains 18 residues. The germline gives CDR1 DFQATT, CDR2 SNEGSKA (reference sequence). The ends were cut back, 3 bases at V and 4 bases at J, with 27 bases in the middle. As DNA, the CDR3 is TGCAGTGCTAGGTTCGCCGGCTGGTCGGGGGCGACCTTCTATGGCTACACCTTC. It translates to CSARFAGWSGATFYGYTF.

The chain recombines TRBV5-1 with TRBJ2-5, with D tentatively TRBD1 (8 bases). Trimming removed 4 bases from V and 5 bases from J, with 15 bases in between. Germline-derived CDR1 and CDR2 are SGHRS and YFSETQ. The CDR3 loop spans 14 amino acids. CDR3 sequence reads: CASSADREGETQYF. DNA for the CDR3: TGCGCCAGCAGCGCGGACAGGGAGGGCGAGACCCAGTACTTC.

V is TRBV20-1 and J is TRBJ2-1; possibly TRBD1 for D (6 bases). Germline V lookup: CDR1 DFQATT, CDR2 SNEGSKA (reference sequence). Trimming left V 6 bases short and J 8 bases short, with 20 bases between. The CDR3 contains 14 residues. The DNA for the CDR3 is TGCAGTGCCGGGAAGGACAGCTTCATCTATGAGCAGTTCTTC. Its protein product is CSAGKDSFIYEQFF.

This clonotype was detected a few times. The chain carries TRBV29-1 and TRBJ2-1; D is unresolved. Trimming removed 7 bases from V and 7 bases from J, with 14 bases in between. The CDR3 loop spans 12 amino acids. Germline-derived CDR1 and CDR2 are SQVTM and ANQGSEA. CDR3 loop: CSANGNGNEQFF. Written as DNA, the CDR3 is TGCAGCGCAAATGGAAACGGTAATGAGCAGTTCTTC.

The J gene is TRBJ1-2, the V gene TRBV20-1, with D possibly TRBD1 on 5 matching bases. The CDR3 length is 15 residues. Trimming cost V 3 bases and J 0 bases, with 14 bases left between them. CDR1 and CDR2 from the germline V gene are DFQATT and SNEGSKA (reference sequence). CDR3 protein: CSASALRGANYGYTF. In nucleotides, the CDR3 is TGCAGTGCTAGTGCGTTGAGGGGAGCTAACTATGGCTACACCTTC.

The table lists this clonotype with a few counts. V is TRBV27 and J is TRBJ2-1, with 7 positions matching TRBD2. J gave up 1 base and V 3 bases, and 3 bases lay outside the gene matches. Germline assignment: CDR1 MNHEY and CDR2 SMNVEV (reference sequence). This CDR3 comprises 15 residues. The CDR3 DNA reads TGTGCCAGCAGTTTCGAGCGGGGTTCCTACAATGAGCAGTTCTTC. This gives the protein CASSFERGSYNEQFF.

This clonotype came up a few times. V and J are TRBV6-5 and TRBJ2-7; TRBD2 is a possible D gene (5 bases). Per germline, CDR1 MNHEY and CDR2 SVGAGI. The V gene lost 6 bases and the J gene lost 3 bases, with 15 bases spanning the gap. The CDR3 consists of 14 residues. The CDR3 nucleotides read TGTGCCAGCAGGAATAGGGCCGGGAACTACGAGCAGTACTTC. This encodes CASRNRAGNYEQYF.

The CDR3 DNA reads TGTGCCAGCAGTGAGATAATTCAGGGGACGACTGAAGCTTTCTTT. It codes for CASSEIIQGTTEAFF. The chain combines TRBV2 with TRBJ1-1, with a tentative D call TRBD1 (6 bases). Per the germline V gene, CDR1 is SNHLY and CDR2 is FYNNEI. The CDR3 consists of 15 residues. The V end lost 3 bases, the J end lost 5 bases, and 16 bases lay between the germline ends.

This clonotype was detected a few times. V usage is TRBV7-6 and J usage is TRBJ2-7; TRBD1 might be the D (5 bases). The CDR3 runs to 11 residues. V lost 4 bases and J lost 6, with 7 bases in between. Germline-derived CDR1 and CDR2 are SGHVS and FNYEAQ. CDR3 protein: CASSYRCEQYF. Here the CDR3 DNA reads TGTGCCAGCAGCTACAGGTGCGAGCAGTACTTC.